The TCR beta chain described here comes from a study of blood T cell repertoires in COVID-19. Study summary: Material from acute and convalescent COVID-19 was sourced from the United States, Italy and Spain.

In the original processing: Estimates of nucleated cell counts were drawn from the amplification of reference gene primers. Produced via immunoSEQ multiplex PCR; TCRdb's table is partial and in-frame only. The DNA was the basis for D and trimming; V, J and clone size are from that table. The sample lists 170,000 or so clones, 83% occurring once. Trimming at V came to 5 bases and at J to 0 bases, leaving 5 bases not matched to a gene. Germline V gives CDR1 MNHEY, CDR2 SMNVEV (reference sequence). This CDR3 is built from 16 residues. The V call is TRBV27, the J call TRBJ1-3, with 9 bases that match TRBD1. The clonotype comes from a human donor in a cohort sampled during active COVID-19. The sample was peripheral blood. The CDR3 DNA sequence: TGTGCCAGCAGTCCAAAGGACAGGGGCTCTGGAAACACCATATATTTT. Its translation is CASSPKDRGSGNTIYF.